The 9 T cell receptor beta chains below come from one sample, sequenced in a study of CD8+CD57+ T cells in acquired aplastic anemia. Individuals selected for sequencing had exhibited CD8+CD57+ cell expansion on flow cytometry. Genomic DNA was employed as the template in profiling TCR beta VDJ and CDR3. TCRdb used MiXCR to reprocess the reads, holding one entry per CDR3 protein. The sample includes about 170,000 distinct CDR3 sequences, around half of them seen just once. Sequencing used sorted CD4+, CD8+, or CD8+CD57+ T cells (not recorded which) from PBMCs. The receptors here all came from a human donor with aplastic anemia.

This clonotype has a handful of counts. V usage is TRBV5-6 and J usage is TRBJ1-1; possibly TRBD1 for D (5 bases). CDR1 is SGHDT, CDR2 YYEEEE, per germline. This CDR3 region has 15 residues. Trimming took off 6 bases at V and 6 bases at J, with 21 bases between the two ends. In DNA form, the CDR3 reads TGTGCCAGCACCGGGGGGGAAGACCCCTGGGCTGAAGCTTTCTTT. The encoded protein is CASTGGEDPWAEAFF.

This clonotype was observed many times. CDR3 sequence reads: CAARTGVTDTQYF. The CDR3 nucleotides read TGTGCCGCCAGGACAGGGGTCACAGATACGCAGTATTTT. The chain is built from TRBV10-3 and TRBJ2-3; 9 bases map to TRBD1. The CDR3 length is 13 residues. Germline CDR1 and CDR2: ENHRY and SYGVKD. Trimming at V came to 11 bases and at J to 2 bases, leaving 5 bases not matched to a gene.

There are many counts of this clonotype. This chain uses TRBV7-9 with TRBJ1-2; D gene ambiguous. The V gene's germline CDR1 is SEHNR and CDR2 FQNEAQ (reference sequence). The CDR3 spans 13 residues. Between the trimmed V and J ends, which lost 5 bases and 0 bases, there was a span of 7 bases. The DNA for the CDR3 is TGTGCCAGCAGCCCCGACACTAACTATGGCTACACCTTC. As protein: CASSPDTNYGYTF. Complete variable domain (other parts from reference TRBV7-9 and TRBJ1-2): DTGVSQNPRHKITKRGQNVTFRCDPISEHNRLYWYRQTLGQGPEFLTYFQNEAQLEKSRLLSDRFSAERPKGSFSTLEIQRTEQGDSAMYLCASSPDTNYGYTFGSGTRLTVV.

J is TRBJ2-3 and V is TRBV20-1; 8 bases fit TRBD2. Germline CDR1 is DFQATT and CDR2 is SNEGSKA (reference sequence). J was trimmed by 0 bases and V by 0 bases; bases with no gene match: 5. This CDR3 is 16 amino acids long. The CDR3 protein is CSARDLAGGSTDTQYF. The CDR3 DNA reads TGCAGTGCTAGAGATCTCGCGGGGGGAAGCACAGATACGCAGTATTTT.

This chain uses TRBV7-9 with TRBJ2-7; D ambiguous. V was shortened by 4 bases and J by 0 bases, with 10 bases between the two germline ends. CDR3 size: 14 residues. Germline CDR1 is SEHNR and CDR2 is FQNEAQ (reference sequence). The CDR3 nucleotides read TGTGCCAGCAGCTCCGAGGTGAGCTCCTACGAGCAGTACTTC. Protein sequence: CASSSEVSSYEQYF.

This clonotype was counted at least ten times. The rearrangement joins TRBV5-6 to TRBJ1-5; weak D call: TRBD1 (5 bases). Trimming removed 3 bases at V and 3 bases at J, with 16 bases between. This CDR3 contains 16 residues. In germline, CDR1 is SGHDT, CDR2 YYEEEE. In DNA form, the CDR3 reads TGTGCCAGCAGCTCTAGCGGAGGACAATACAATCAGCCCCAGCATTTT. Amino acids: CASSSSGGQYNQPQHF. Supplemented by reference TRBV5-6 and TRBJ1-5, the full variable domain reads DAGVTQSPTHLIKTRGQQVTLRCSPKSGHDTVSWYQQALGQGPQFIFQYYEEEERQRGNFPDRFSGHQFPNYSSELNVNALLLGDSALYLCASSSSGGQYNQPQHFGDGTRLSIL.

J is TRBJ2-5 and V is TRBV9; TRBD2 agrees at 7 bases. The CDR3 covers 17 residues. V shed 0 bases and J 2 bases; nucleotides not matched to a gene: 10. Germline-derived CDR1 and CDR2 are SGDLS and YYNGEE. The DNA of the CDR3 is TGTGCCAGCAGCGTAGCTACGTTTGGGACTACTCAAGAGACCCAGTACTTC. This translates into CASSVATFGTTQETQYF.

The table lists this clonotype with many counts. This rearrangement joins TRBV19 to TRBJ1-6, with 7 bases identical to TRBD1. The germline CDR1 and CDR2 sequences are LNHDA and SQIVND (reference sequence). With 3 bases clipped from V and 2 bases from J, the junction kept 7 bases outside the gene matches. The CDR3 is 17 amino acids. CDR3 coding DNA: TGTGCCAGTAGTATCCGGGACAGAGGACCCTATAATTCACCCCTCCACTTT. Protein: CASSIRDRGPYNSPLHF.

In its sample, this clonotype was seen many times. V usage is TRBV6-5 and J usage is TRBJ2-3; D gene ambiguous. Germline V CDR1 and CDR2: MNHEY, SVGAGI. The V gene lost 4 bases and the J gene lost 2 bases, with 10 bases spanning the gap. CDR3 size: 14 residues. The CDR3 DNA reads as TGTGCCAGCAGTTCGACCCTTACCACAGATACGCAGTATTTT. Translation: CASSSTLTTDTQYF.